The 22 T cell receptor beta chains given below trace back to one sample, sequenced in a study of CD8 T cells in ankylosing spondylitis. TCRdb ran MiXCR on the 5' RACE reads and lists one entry per CDR3 protein. The repertoire consists of under 450,000 distinct CDR3 sequences, with about 20% occurring once and the leading ten covering under 15%. Specimen: blood, either unsorted or a sorted T cell fraction (not recorded which). The origin of the receptors is a male donor with ankylosing spondylitis or in good health (not recorded which).

This clonotype was recorded a few times. The chain combines TRBV9 with TRBJ2-7, with D perhaps TRBD1 or TRBD2 (6 bases each). This CDR3 is 14 amino acids long. CDR1 SGDLS and CDR2 YYNGEE come from the germline V gene. Trimming took off 0 bases at V and 4 bases at J, with 11 bases between the two ends. DNA of the CDR3: TGTGCCAGCAGCGTAGCGGGGGCGCATTACGAGCAGTACTTC. Amino acids: CASSVAGAHYEQYF.

The chain uses TRBV9 and TRBJ1-1; tentatively, D is TRBD1 (5 bases). V was trimmed by 0 bases and J by 2 bases, leaving 11 bases between them. This CDR3 contains 15 residues. Per the germline V gene, CDR1 is SGDLS and CDR2 is YYNGEE. CDR3 sequence (DNA): TGTGCCAGCAGCGTAGATGGGGCTCTTAACACTGAAGCTTTCTTT. This encodes CASSVDGALNTEAFF. Filled out from reference TRBV9 and TRBJ1-1, the complete variable domain reads DSGVTQTPKHLITATGQRVTLRCSPRSGDLSVYWYQQSLDQGLQFLIQYYNGEERAKGNILERFSAQQFPDLHSELNLSSLELGDSALYFCASSVDGALNTEAFFGQGTRLTVV.

This clonotype has only a few counts. The J gene is TRBJ2-5, the V gene TRBV5-1; TRBD1 or TRBD2 may be the D gene (5 bases each). Trimming took 0 bases from V and 3 from J, leaving 9 bases between them. CDR1 is SGHRS and CDR2 is YFSETQ in the germline V gene. This CDR3 comprises 14 residues. As DNA, the CDR3 is TGCGCCAGCAGCTTGGGAGGGGTTGAAGAGACCCAGTACTTC. Translating it yields CASSLGGVEETQYF.

The chain is built from TRBV7-9 and TRBJ2-3; either TRBD1 or TRBD2 may fit D (5 bases each). Trimming shortened V by 7 bases and J by 0 bases, and 17 bases separated the two germline ends. Germline V gives CDR1 SEHNR, CDR2 FQNEAQ (reference sequence). This CDR3 has 16 amino acids. CDR3 sequence (DNA): TGTGCCAGCACCCTAGGGACCGGCCATAGCACAGATACGCAGTATTTT. This sequence encodes CASTLGTGHSTDTQYF.

This chain connects TRBV28 to TRBJ2-2; 7 bases line up with TRBD2. With 2 bases clipped from V and 13 bases from J, the junction kept 4 bases outside the gene matches. This CDR3 has 12 residues. The germline V gene has CDR1 MDHEN and CDR2 SYDVKM. The CDR3 coding sequence is TGTGCCAGCAGTTTAGGGGCTAGCGGGCTGTTTTTT. It yields the protein CASSLGASGLFF.

V gene TRBV4-1 combines with J gene TRBJ2-3, with D perhaps given as TRBD1 or TRBD2 (5 bases each). CDR1 MGHRA and CDR2 YSYEKL come from the germline V gene. Trimming removed 1 base from V and 1 base from J, with 9 bases in between. The CDR3 is made up of 15 amino acids. DNA for the CDR3: TGCGCCAGCAGCCAAGGGGACCGAGGCACAGATACGCAGTATTTT. Translated, it gives CASSQGDRGTDTQYF.

V usage is TRBV11-1 and J usage is TRBJ2-5, with 13 positions matching TRBD2. In germline, CDR1 is SGHAT, CDR2 FQDESV (reference sequence). Germline trimming cut 4 bases from V and 0 bases from J; bases unmatched to any gene: 11. This CDR3 spans 19 amino acids. In DNA form, the CDR3 reads TGTGCCAGCAGCTACCCTCGGACTAGCGGGGGACGGTACCAAGAGACCCAGTACTTC. Residues: CASSYPRTSGGRYQETQYF.

The V and J genes are TRBV5-1 and TRBJ2-7, with TRBD2 matching 8 bases. Germline lookup yields CDR1 SGHRS and CDR2 YFSETQ. The V segment lost 2 bases and the J segment 2 bases; nucleotides outside the gene matches: 3. CDR3 size: 14 residues. This CDR3 is CASSFRGGAYEQYF. The DNA for the CDR3 is TGCGCCAGCAGCTTTCGGGGGGGAGCCTACGAGCAGTACTTC.

This clonotype was recorded a few times. This chain uses TRBV2 with TRBJ2-7; D unclear. Germline loops: CDR1 SNHLY, CDR2 FYNNEI. The CDR3 covers 14 residues. Trimming cost V 2 bases and J 2 bases, with 10 bases left between them. The chain's CDR3 is CASSEPHLPYEQYF. The DNA for the CDR3 is TGTGCCAGCAGTGAACCGCACCTCCCCTACGAGCAGTACTTC.

As regards this clonotype: A junction end diverges from the germline sequence, so it may reflect a read error. V gene TRBV20-1 combines with J gene TRBJ2-1; D gene uncertain. This CDR3 has 11 residues. Germline V gene sequence: CDR1 DFQATT, CDR2 SNEGSKA (reference sequence). The CDR3 coding sequence is TGCAGTGCTAGGGAGTTGGGTGAGCTGTTCTTC. This translates into CSARELGELFF.

The chain couples TRBV4-1 to TRBJ2-7; D not certain. Germline V lookup: CDR1 MGHRA, CDR2 YSYEKL. V lost 0 bases, J lost 5 bases, and 5 bases lay in between. The CDR3 length is 12 residues. CDR3 nucleotide sequence: TGCGCCAGCAGCCAAGATGGTAACGAGCAGTACTTC. Protein sequence: CASSQDGNEQYF.

The V call is TRBV27, the J call TRBJ2-1, with 8 bases identical to TRBD2. V lost 4 bases to trimming and J lost 6 bases; unmatched junction nucleotides: 5. Germline V gene data show CDR1 as MNHEY and CDR2 as SMNVEV (reference sequence). CDR3 length: 14 residues. The DNA of the CDR3 is TGTGCCAGCAGTTCGGGACTAGTAATCAATGAGCAGTTCTTC. This encodes CASSSGLVINEQFF.

This clonotype has just a few counts. The chain has TRBV21-1 and TRBJ2-7; the table's TRBD1 call for D was not verified on the DNA. TRBV21-1 is a recognized pseudogene. CDR3 length equals 14 residues. DNA for the CDR3: TGTGCCAGCAGCAATCAGGACGGGGGCTACGAGCAGTACTTC. Translating it yields CASSNQDGGYEQYF.

The chain has TRBV20-1 and TRBJ1-2; no clear D. The CDR3 is 14 amino acids. CDR1 and CDR2 from the germline V gene are DFQATT and SNEGSKA (reference sequence). Trimming shortened V by 0 bases and J by 4 bases, and 12 bases separated the two germline ends. CDR3 bases: TGCAGTGCTAGAGAAGCCGGCGGGATCTATGGCTACACCTTC. Translation: CSAREAGGIYGYTF.

The rearrangement joins TRBV6-4 to TRBJ2-7, with 10 bases lining up with TRBD2. CDR1 MRHNA and CDR2 SNTAGT come from the germline V gene. Trimming cost V 10 bases and J 4 bases; bases outside gene matches: 7. The CDR3 runs 13 residues. The CDR3 bases are TGTGCCACCTCGGTAGCGGGGGGTTACGAGCAGTACTTC. Protein: CATSVAGGYEQYF.

The chain links TRBV3-1 to TRBJ2-3; possible D gene TRBD2, 5 bases. The CDR3 contains 12 residues. Trimming shortened V by 4 bases and J by 5 bases, and 7 bases separated the two germline ends. Germline CDR1 LGHDT, CDR2 YNNKEL (reference sequence). Written as DNA, the CDR3 is TGTGCCAGCAGCCCTCGGGAAGATACGCAGTATTTT. Its translation: CASSPREDTQYF.

This clonotype was counted only a few times. The V and J genes are TRBV20-1 and TRBJ2-1; TRBD2 matches 8 bases. The germline CDR1 and CDR2 sequences are DFQATT and SNEGSKA (reference sequence). This CDR3 region has 15 residues. J lost 6 bases, V lost 0 bases, and 7 bases had no gene match. The CDR3, as DNA: TGCAGTGCTAGAGATTTGCGGGGGGACCTCAATGAGCAGTTCTTC. As protein: CSARDLRGDLNEQFF.

This clonotype was detected only a few times. The CDR3 DNA sequence: TGTGCCAGCAGTTTCGGCAGGGGGCGCATAGATACGCAGTATTTT. This encodes CASSFGRGRIDTQYF. This chain connects TRBV12-3 or TRBV12-4 to TRBJ2-3; TRBD1 matches 8 bases. The CDR3 is 15 amino acids. J was trimmed by 5 bases and V by 3 bases; bases with no gene match: 7.

This clonotype was counted between two and nine times. The CDR3 DNA is TGTGCCACCAGTGATTTCGACCGGAACTATGGCTACACCTTC. This translates into CATSDFDRNYGYTF. V gene TRBV24-1 combines with J gene TRBJ1-2; no clear D gene. Germline V CDR1 and CDR2: KGHDR, SFDVKD. V gave up 1 base and J gave up 2 bases, with 7 bases separating them. The CDR3 has 14 residues.

This clonotype was detected a few times. The chain joins TRBV18 to TRBJ2-3; 7 positions agree with TRBD1. The CDR3 runs to 16 residues. The V and J ends lost 4 bases and 0 bases, in that order; junction bases with no gene match: 7. From germline, CDR1 is KGHSH and CDR2 LQKENI. DNA of the CDR3: TGTGCCAGCTCACTACAAACGACAGGGAGCACAGATACGCAGTATTTT. Residues: CASSLQTTGSTDTQYF.

This clonotype was seen a handful of times. The CDR3 protein is CSVQGPSTDTQYF. CDR3 DNA sequence: TGCAGCGTGCAAGGGCCTAGCACAGATACGCAGTATTTT. The chain links TRBV29-1 to TRBJ2-3, with D unclear. CDR3 length: 13 amino acids. The V gene lost 6 bases and the J gene lost 0 bases, with 10 bases spanning the gap. Germline V gene sequence: CDR1 SQVTM, CDR2 ANQGSEA.

CDR3 sequence: CSVEAGGADGYTF. The CDR3 DNA reads as TGCAGCGTTGAGGCCGGGGGCGCGGATGGCTACACCTTC. The chain joins TRBV29-1 to TRBJ1-2; D may be TRBD1 (6 bases). Germline CDR1 SQVTM, CDR2 ANQGSEA. The CDR3 extends over 13 amino acids. Trimming shortened V by 3 bases and J by 6 bases, and 14 bases separated the two germline ends.